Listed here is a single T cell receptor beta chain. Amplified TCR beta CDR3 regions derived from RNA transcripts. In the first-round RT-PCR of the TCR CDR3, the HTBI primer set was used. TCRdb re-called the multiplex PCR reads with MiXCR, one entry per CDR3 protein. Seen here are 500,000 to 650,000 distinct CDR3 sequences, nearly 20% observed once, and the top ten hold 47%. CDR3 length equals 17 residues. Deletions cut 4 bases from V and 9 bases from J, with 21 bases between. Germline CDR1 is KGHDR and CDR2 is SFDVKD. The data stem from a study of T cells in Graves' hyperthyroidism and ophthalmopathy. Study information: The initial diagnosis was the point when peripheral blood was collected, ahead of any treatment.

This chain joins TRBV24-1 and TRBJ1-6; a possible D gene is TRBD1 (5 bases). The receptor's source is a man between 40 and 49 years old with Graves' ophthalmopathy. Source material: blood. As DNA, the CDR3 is TGTGCCACCAGTGACCAAACCCAGGGACCTTCGGGTTCACCCCTCCACTTT. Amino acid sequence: CATSDQTQGPSGSPLHF.